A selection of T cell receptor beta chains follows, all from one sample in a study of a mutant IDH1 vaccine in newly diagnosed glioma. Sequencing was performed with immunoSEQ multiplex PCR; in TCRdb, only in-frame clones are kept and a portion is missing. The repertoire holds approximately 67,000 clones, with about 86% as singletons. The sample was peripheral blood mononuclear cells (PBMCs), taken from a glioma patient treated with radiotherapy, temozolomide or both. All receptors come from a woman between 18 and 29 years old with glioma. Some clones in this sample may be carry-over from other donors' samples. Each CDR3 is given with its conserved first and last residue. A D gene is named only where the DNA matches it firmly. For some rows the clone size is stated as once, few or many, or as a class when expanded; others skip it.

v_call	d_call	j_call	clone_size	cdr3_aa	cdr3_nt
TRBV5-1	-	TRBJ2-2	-	CASSFMNTANTGELFF	TGCGCCAGCAGCTTCATGAATACGGCGAACACCGGGGAGCTGTTTTTT
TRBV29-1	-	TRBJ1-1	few	CSVAGQLNTEAFF	TGCAGCGTTGCTGGACAGCTGAACACTGAAGCTTTCTTT
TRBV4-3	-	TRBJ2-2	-	CASRQELGAGELFF	TGCGCCAGCAGACAAGAGTTGGGCGCCGGGGAGCTGTTTTTT
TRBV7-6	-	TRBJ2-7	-	CASSLGGLTYEQYF	TGTGCCAGCAGCTTAGGGGGGCTCACCTACGAGCAGTACTTC
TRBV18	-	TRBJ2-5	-	CASSPEQVAETQYF	TGTGCCAGCTCACCAGAACAGGTTGCGGAGACCCAGTACTTC
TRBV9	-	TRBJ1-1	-	CASSVELNTEAFF	TGTGCCAGCAGCGTAGAGCTGAACACTGAAGCTTTCTTT
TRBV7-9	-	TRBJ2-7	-	CASSTTTSYEQYF	TGTGCCAGCAGCACTACGACAAGTTACGAGCAGTACTTC
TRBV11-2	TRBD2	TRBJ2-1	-	CASSLVGTSGNYNEQFF	TGTGCCAGCAGCTTAGTTGGGACTAGCGGGAACTACAATGAGCAGTTCTTC
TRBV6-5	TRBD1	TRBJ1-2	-	CASSPGQGVYGYTF	TGTGCCAGCAGTCCCGGACAGGGGGTCTATGGCTACACCTTC
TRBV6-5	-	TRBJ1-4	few	CASSYLGVASEKLFF	TGTGCCAGCAGTTACCTCGGAGTAGCATCTGAAAAACTGTTTTTT
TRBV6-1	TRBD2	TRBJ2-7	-	CASSERGGYEQYF	TGTGCCAGCAGTGAACGGGGGGGCTACGAGCAGTACTTC
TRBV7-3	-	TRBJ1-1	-	CASSLIGRTEAFF	TGTGCCAGCAGCTTAATCGGTCGCACTGAAGCTTTCTTT
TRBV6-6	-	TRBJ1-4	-	CASRGRATNEKLFF	TGTGCCAGCAGAGGGAGAGCAACTAATGAAAAACTGTTTTTT
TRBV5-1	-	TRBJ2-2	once	CASSLFVQMNTGELFF	TGCGCCAGCAGCTTGTTCGTACAGATGAACACCGGGGAGCTGTTTTTT
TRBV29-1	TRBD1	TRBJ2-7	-	CSVSEGDRGHVRYF	TGCAGCGTGTCGGAAGGTGACAGGGGGCATGTAAGGTACTTC
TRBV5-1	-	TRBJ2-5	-	CASSLAWGVKETQYF	TGCGCCAGCAGCTTGGCCTGGGGGGTCAAAGAGACCCAGTACTTC
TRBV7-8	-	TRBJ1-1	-	CASSFSATVNTEAFF	TGTGCCAGCAGCTTCAGCGCGACAGTGAACACTGAAGCTTTCTTT
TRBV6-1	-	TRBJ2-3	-	CASSGRLADTQYF	TGTGCCAGCAGCGGACGGTTGGCAGATACGCAGTATTTT
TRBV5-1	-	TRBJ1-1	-	CASRAEGVNTEAFF	TGCGCCAGCAGGGCCGAGGGAGTGAACACTGAAGCTTTCTTT
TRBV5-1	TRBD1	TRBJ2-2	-	CASRSTGTGRTGELFF	TGCGCCAGCAGGTCGACCGGGACAGGGAGGACCGGGGAGCTGTTTTTT
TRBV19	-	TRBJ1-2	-	CASSIDVGDYGYTF	TGTGCCAGTAGTATAGATGTGGGAGACTATGGCTACACCTTC
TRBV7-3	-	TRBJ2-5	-	CASSPQQNSETQYF	TGTGCCAGCAGCCCACAGCAGAATTCAGAGACCCAGTACTTC
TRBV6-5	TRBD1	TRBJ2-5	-	CASGPGQGGWETQYF	TGTGCCAGCGGACCCGGACAGGGAGGATGGGAGACCCAGTACTTC
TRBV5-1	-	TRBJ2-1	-	CASSPGAAGRAYNEQFF	TGCGCCAGCAGCCCGGGAGCGGCGGGGCGAGCCTACAATGAGCAGTTCTTC
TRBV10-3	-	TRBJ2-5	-	CAISAKETQYF	TGTGCCATCAGTGCGAAGGAGACCCAGTACTTC
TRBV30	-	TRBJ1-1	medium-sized	CAWSFTGKNTEAFF	TGTGCCTGGAGCTTCACAGGAAAGAACACTGAAGCTTTCTTT
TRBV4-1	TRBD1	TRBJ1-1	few	CASSLAGGTEAFF	TGCGCCAGCAGCCTCGCAGGGGGCACTGAAGCTTTCTTT
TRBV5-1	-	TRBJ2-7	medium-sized	CASSRDTPRRSSYEQYF	TGCGCCAGCAGCCGGGACACCCCGAGAAGGAGCTCCTACGAGCAGTACTTC
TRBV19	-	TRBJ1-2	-	CASSIWEREGYTF	TGTGCCAGTAGTATATGGGAGCGGGAAGGCTACACCTTC
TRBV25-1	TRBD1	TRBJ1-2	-	CATSGDRLLGYTF	TGTGCCACCAGCGGGGACAGGTTACTTGGCTACACCTTC
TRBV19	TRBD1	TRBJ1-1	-	CASRTGGANTEAFF	TGTGCCAGCCGGACAGGGGGCGCGAACACTGAAGCTTTCTTT
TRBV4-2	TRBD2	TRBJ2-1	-	CASSPLAGANNEQFF	TGTGCCAGCAGCCCGCTAGCGGGGGCCAACAATGAGCAGTTCTTC
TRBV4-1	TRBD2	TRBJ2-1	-	CASSLLAGLVNEQFF	TGCGCCAGCAGCCTACTAGCGGGACTAGTCAATGAGCAGTTCTTC
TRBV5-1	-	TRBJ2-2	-	CASSRRDRTGELFF	TGCGCCAGCAGCCGCCGGGACCGAACCGGGGAGCTGTTTTTT
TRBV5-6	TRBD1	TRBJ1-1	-	CASSLAGDSPRSEAFF	TGTGCCAGCAGCTTGGCGGGGGACAGTCCCCGATCGGAGGCTTTCTTT
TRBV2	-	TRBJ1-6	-	CASSEARRNNSPLHF	TGTGCCAGCAGTGAAGCGAGGCGAAATAATTCACCCCTCCACTTT
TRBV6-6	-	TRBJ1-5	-	CASSPKAYQPQHF	TGTGCCAGCAGTCCCAAGGCCTATCAGCCCCAGCATTTT
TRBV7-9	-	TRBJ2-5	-	CASSLQRYQETQYF	TGTGCCAGCAGCTTGCAGCGCTACCAAGAGACCCAGTACTTC
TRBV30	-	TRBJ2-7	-	CAWTLPGGSEQYF	TGTGCCTGGACCCTGCCAGGCGGGTCCGAGCAGTACTTC
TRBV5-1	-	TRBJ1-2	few	CASSPGGDGYGYTF	TGCGCCAGCAGCCCGGGCGGGGACGGCTATGGCTACACCTTC
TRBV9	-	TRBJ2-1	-	CASSVKSSESHNEQFF	TGTGCCAGCAGCGTAAAGAGTAGCGAGTCCCACAATGAGCAGTTCTTC
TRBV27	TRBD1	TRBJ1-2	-	CASSARDRPLGYTF	TGTGCCAGCAGCGCTAGGGACAGACCCCTTGGCTACACCTTC
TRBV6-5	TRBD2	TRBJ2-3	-	CATHGGRSTDTQYF	TGTGCCACCCACGGCGGGAGGAGCACAGATACGCAGTATTTT